One and the same sample provided the 27 T cell receptor beta chains below, sequenced in a study of radiotherapy plus CTLA-4 blockade in lung cancer. Clones were sequenced by immunoSEQ multiplex PCR, and TCRdb holds only the in-frame ones, with some missing. The sample has about 28,000 clones; roughly 80% are singletons. The sequences come from peripheral blood, collected from a patient treated with radiotherapy plus ipilimumab. The source is a human donor with non-small cell lung cancer who had stable disease on radiotherapy plus ipilimumab.

Only one count was recorded for this clone. The chain carries TRBV6-6 and TRBJ2-6; a weak D match, TRBD1 (5 bases). Trimming left V 4 bases short and J 3 bases short, with 13 bases between. Germline CDR1 is MNHNY and CDR2 is SVGAGI (reference sequence). The CDR3 totals 16 residues. CDR3 protein: CASSSQGHGGANVLTF. In DNA, the CDR3 is TGTGCCAGCAGTTCTCAGGGCCACGGTGGGGCCAACGTCCTGACTTTC.

A few counts support this clone. V is TRBV6-5 and J is TRBJ1-4; D is undetermined. Germline assignment: CDR1 MNHEY and CDR2 SVGAGI. V was trimmed by 7 bases and J by 5 bases, leaving 14 bases between them. The length of the CDR3 is 14 residues. The CDR3 nucleotides are TGTGCCAGCAAGGCGGGATACACGAATGAAAAACTGTTTTTT. It specifies CASKAGYTNEKLFF.

The V gene is TRBV21-1, the J gene TRBJ2-7; whether TRBD1, the table's D call, matches the DNA was not checked. TRBV21-1 is a pseudogene segment. The CDR3 loop spans 16 amino acids. The CDR3 nucleotides are TGTGCCAGCAGCAAACACCCGGGGACACCGTTGTACGAGCAGTACGTC. This gives the protein CASSKHPGTPLYEQYV.

The chain carries TRBV19 and TRBJ1-6; D perhaps matches TRBD1 (6 bases). This CDR3 has 15 residues. Per the germline V gene, CDR1 is LNHDA and CDR2 is SQIVND (reference sequence). Trimming took 5 bases from V and 6 from J, leaving 14 bases between them. The CDR3 loop is CASSASQGFNSPLHF. The CDR3 coding sequence is TGTGCCAGTAGTGCTTCACAGGGATTTAATTCACCCCTCCACTTT. Supplemented by reference TRBV19 and TRBJ1-6, the full variable domain reads DGGITQSPKYLFRKEGQNVTLSCEQNLNHDAMYWYRQDPGQGLRLIYYSQIVNDFQKGDIAEGYSVSREKKESFPLTVTSAQKNPTAFYLCASSASQGFNSPLHFGNGTRLTVT.

Concerning this clone itself: A read error may account for a junction end that differs from germline. The rearrangement uses TRBV29-1 and TRBJ2-1; 9 bases line up with TRBD2. CDR1 SQVTM and CDR2 ANQGSEA come from the germline V gene. This CDR3 is built from 13 residues. CDR3 DNA sequence: TGCCGCGTTGGGCGGGGGGGGGCCAATGAGCAGTTCTTC. Protein: CRVGRGGANEQFF.

The chain employs TRBV10-3 and TRBJ1-1; 12 nucleotides line up with TRBD1. V trimming: 6 bases; J trimming: 7 bases; junction bases outside the gene matches: 6. The germline V gene encodes CDR1 ENHRY and CDR2 SYGVKD. The CDR3 contains 14 residues. The CDR3 protein is CAIRAGTGGYEAFF. As DNA, the CDR3 is TGTGCCATCAGGGCCGGGACAGGGGGCTATGAAGCTTTCTTT.

V and J are TRBV29-1 and TRBJ1-2; 10 nucleotides agree with TRBD1. V was pared by 4 bases and J by 6 bases, with 11 bases of the junction left unmatched. Germline CDR1 is SQVTM and CDR2 is ANQGSEA. This CDR3 spans 15 amino acids. Written as DNA, the CDR3 is TGCAGCGTTGCTGGGACAGGGGCGTCGGTGAATGGCTACACCTTC. This sequence encodes CSVAGTGASVNGYTF.

This chain connects TRBV6-4 to TRBJ1-1; possibly TRBD1 for D (5 bases). V was pared by 2 bases and J by 6 bases, with 19 bases between. CDR3 length equals 16 residues. Germline V gene lookup returns CDR1 MRHNA and CDR2 SNTAGT. The CDR3, as DNA: TGTGCCAGCAGTGACATCCCGGGACTGGGCGTTGCTGAAGCTTTCTTT. Translated, it gives CASSDIPGLGVAEAFF.

CDR3 protein: CASSPRPGQGINEQFF. In DNA, the CDR3 is TGTGCCAGCAGCCCCAGACCGGGACAGGGGATCAATGAGCAGTTCTTC. J is TRBJ2-1 and V is TRBV7-9; 10 bases are a match to TRBD1. Germline values: CDR1 SEHNR, CDR2 FQNEAQ (reference sequence). Trimming took 5 bases from V and 6 from J; bases not matched to a gene: 10. The CDR3 length is 16 residues.

The chain couples TRBV5-1 to TRBJ1-1, with D possibly being TRBD1 (5 bases). Germline lookup yields CDR1 SGHRS and CDR2 YFSETQ. CDR3 length equals 12 residues. V shed 4 bases and J shed 6 bases, with 10 bases lying between them. The chain's CDR3 is CASSQGRSEAFF. CDR3 DNA sequence: TGCGCCAGCAGCCAGGGTAGATCTGAAGCTTTCTTT.

V and J are TRBV6-1 and TRBJ2-1, with D possibly being TRBD1 (6 bases). Trimming left V 5 bases short and J 0 bases short, with 14 bases between. There are 16 residues in the CDR3. Per the germline V gene, CDR1 is MNHNS and CDR2 is SASEGT. CDR3 amino acids: CASSKDRNLSYNEQFF. For the CDR3, the DNA is TGTGCCAGCAGTAAAGACAGGAATCTCTCCTACAATGAGCAGTTCTTC.

A single count supports this clone. The J gene is TRBJ2-3, the V gene TRBV5-6, with D possibly TRBD2 on 5 matching bases. The germline V gene has CDR1 SGHDT and CDR2 YYEEEE. This CDR3 comprises 14 residues. The V end lost 2 bases, the J end lost 2 bases, and 9 bases lay between the germline ends. CDR3 loop: CASSFSGITDTQYF. In DNA, the CDR3 is TGTGCCAGCAGCTTTTCCGGGATCACAGATACGCAGTATTTT.

This clone is labeled as medium-sized. This sequence joins TRBV14 and TRBJ1-3; TRBD1 is a possible D gene (5 bases). This CDR3 spans 15 amino acids. Germline V CDR1 and CDR2: SGHDN, FVKESK. The V end was cut by 4 bases, the J end by 3 bases, with 13 bases between. CDR3 in DNA: TGTGCCAGCAGCCGATTCCAGGGTTTTGGAAACACCATATATTTT. This codes for CASSRFQGFGNTIYF.

This clone was seen a few times. The chain is built from TRBV7-9 and TRBJ1-6; D is undetermined. V lost 2 bases, J lost 5 bases, and 7 bases lay in between. Germline assignment: CDR1 SEHNR and CDR2 FQNEAQ (reference sequence). This CDR3 is 14 amino acids long. CDR3 region: CASSLTRNNSPLHF. CDR3 coding DNA: TGTGCCAGCAGCTTAACACGAAATAATTCACCCCTCCACTTT.

This rearrangement joins TRBV19 to TRBJ1-5; D is uncertain. V gave up 4 bases and J gave up 4 bases, with 8 bases separating them. The CDR3 extends over 13 amino acids. From germline, CDR1 is LNHDA and CDR2 SQIVND (reference sequence). This chain's CDR3 is CASSNQDNQPQHF. CDR3 nucleotides: TGTGCCAGTAGTAATCAGGATAATCAGCCCCAGCATTTT.

This clone turned up a few times. V and J are TRBV10-2 and TRBJ2-5, with 8 bases that match TRBD2. Germline assignment: CDR1 WSHSY and CDR2 SAAADI. This CDR3 comprises 14 residues. The ends lost 2 bases at V and 5 bases at J; junction bases unmatched: 4. CDR3 amino acids: CASSEGKRGETQYF. The CDR3 bases are TGCGCCAGCAGTGAGGGGAAGCGGGGGGAGACCCAGTACTTC.

This rearrangement joins TRBV28 to TRBJ1-2; D not resolved. V was pared by 10 bases and J by 0 bases, with 6 bases between. The length of the CDR3 is 11 residues. CDR1 is MDHEN, CDR2 SYDVKM, per germline. The CDR3 loop is CAIDTNYGYTF. As DNA, the CDR3 is TGTGCCATCGACACTAACTATGGCTACACCTTC.

DNA of the CDR3: TGCACCAGCAGCCAAGTGGCAGCGGGGGAGTACAATGAGCAGTTCTTC. Encoded protein: CTSSQVAAGEYNEQFF. This chain connects TRBV1 to TRBJ2-1; the DNA was not used to check the table's D call, TRBD2. TRBV1 is marked as a pseudogene. CDR3 size: 16 residues.

The gene calls are TRBV4-1 and TRBJ1-1; D is unresolved. The CDR3 is 14 amino acids. The germline V and J ends were trimmed by 6 bases and 0 bases, with 11 bases remaining between them. Germline CDR1 is MGHRA and CDR2 is YSYEKL. The CDR3 nucleotides read TGCGCCAGCAGGGGCAGGACCATGAACACTGAAGCTTTCTTT. Translated: CASRGRTMNTEAFF.

The chain links TRBV7-2 to TRBJ2-1; 12 positions match TRBD2. Per germline, CDR1 SGHTA and CDR2 FQGNSA. V dropped 2 bases and J dropped 6; count of bases not matched to a gene: 2. This CDR3 contains 15 residues. The CDR3 spells CASSLSSGGANEQFF. The CDR3 region has the DNA TGTGCCAGCAGCTTATCTAGCGGGGGGGCCAATGAGCAGTTCTTC.

A single count supports this clone. The chain employs TRBV10-1 and TRBJ2-3, with D possibly being TRBD1 or TRBD2 (5 bases each). Germline V gene sequence: CDR1 WNHNN, CDR2 SYGVQD (reference sequence). The CDR3 is 13 residues long. Trimming stripped 2 bases from V and 11 bases from J, with 14 bases between. CDR3 coding DNA: TGCGCCAGCAGTGAGGACGGGGCCCATTTGCAGTATTTT. This gives the protein CASSEDGAHLQYF.

The rearrangement uses TRBV4-3 and TRBJ1-5, with 8 bases fitting TRBD1. Per germline, CDR1 LGHNA and CDR2 YSLEER. This CDR3 contains 15 residues. Trimming cost V 0 bases and J 7 bases; bases outside gene matches: 5. CDR3 nucleotides: TGCGCCAGCAGCCAAGATCAAGCAGGGGGCCAGCCCCAGCATTTT. Protein product: CASSQDQAGGQPQHF.

V and J are TRBV27 and TRBJ2-5; perhaps TRBD1 as D (5 bases). The CDR3 loop spans 15 amino acids. Trimming removed 6 bases from V and 1 base from J, with 15 bases in between. Germline V gives CDR1 MNHEY, CDR2 SMNVEV (reference sequence). CDR3 sequence (DNA): TGTGCCAGCAGCAGCCAGGGTTCTCCCCAAGAGACCCAGTACTTC. Protein sequence: CASSSQGSPQETQYF.

The J gene is TRBJ1-1, the V gene TRBV7-8; 7 nucleotides agree with TRBD1. Germline loops: CDR1 SGHVS, CDR2 FQNEAQ. The CDR3 totals 15 residues. The trim removed 7 bases at V and 5 bases at J, leaving 13 bases unmatched. The CDR3 spells CASNPKGAQFTEAFF. Written as DNA, the CDR3 is TGTGCCAGCAACCCGAAGGGGGCTCAGTTTACTGAAGCTTTCTTT.

The rearrangement uses TRBV11-1 and TRBJ1-2, with TRBD1 as a possible D gene (5 bases). The CDR3 length is 11 residues. Germline V gene lookup returns CDR1 SGHAT and CDR2 FQDESV (reference sequence). The V end lost 6 bases, the J end lost 8 bases, and 10 bases lay between the germline ends. DNA for the CDR3: TGTGCCAGCAGTTCGTCAGGGGGCTACACCTTC. Residues: CASSSSGGYTF.

The chain links TRBV5-5 to TRBJ1-2, with 8 positions matching TRBD1. The V and J ends lost 5 bases and 5 bases, in that order; junction bases with no gene match: 8. Germline loops: CDR1 SGHKS, CDR2 YYEKEE (reference sequence). The CDR3 covers 14 residues. This chain's CDR3 is CASRATGDGYGYTF. In DNA, the CDR3 is TGTGCCAGCAGAGCGACAGGGGACGGATATGGCTACACCTTC. The whole variable domain, remainder taken from reference TRBV5-5 and TRBJ1-2, is DAGVTQSPTHLIKTRGQQVTLRCSPISGHKSVSWYQQVLGQGPQFIFQYYEKEERGRGNFPDRFSARQFPNYSSELNVNALLLGDSALYLCASRATGDGYGYTFGSGTRLTVV.

The genes are TRBV18 and TRBJ2-2; maybe TRBD2 (6 bases). Germline CDR1 is KGHSH and CDR2 is LQKENI. The CDR3 length is 17 residues. V gave up 2 bases and J gave up 0 bases, with 13 bases separating them. CDR3 bases: TGTGCCAGCTCACCAACCTACGGCGGGGCGAACACCGGGGAGCTGTTTTTT. Translated: CASSPTYGGANTGELFF.